This T cell receptor (beta chain) originates from a study of blood T cell repertoires in COVID-19. This clone was recorded once. Germline V lookup: CDR1 ENHRY, CDR2 SYGVKD. CDR3 size: 14 residues. V shed 4 bases and J shed 7 bases, with 11 bases lying between them. Some clones are missing from TCRdb's copy, which holds only in-frame ones; the method was immunoSEQ multiplex PCR. The repertoire holds about 190,000 clones, around 85% seen once, with around 11% in the top ten. The receptor's source is a woman between 45 and 60 years old with acute or convalescent COVID-19. The sequenced material came from peripheral blood. This sequence joins TRBV10-3 and TRBJ1-6; D is unclear. The CDR3 sequence is CAISVGDGNSPLHF. The CDR3 region has the DNA TGTGCCATCAGTGTAGGAGATGGGAATTCACCCCTCCACTTT.